The source of this TCR beta chain is a study of blood T cell repertoires in COVID-19. Study details: Both acute and convalescent COVID-19 samples were obtained from the United States, Italy and Spain.

Study processing details: Amplification with reference gene primers provided the estimates of nucleated cell counts. Using immunoSEQ multiplex PCR, the repertoire was profiled, and TCRdb retains in-frame clones only, with some absent. That table gives V, J and clone size, and the DNA gave D and trimming. The repertoire includes around 240,000 clones, about 83% of them detected once, and just under 7.5% sits in the top ten. The CDR3 loop spans 18 amino acids. Germline V gene lookup returns CDR1 MGHRA and CDR2 YSYEKL. The junction had 15 bases not matched to a gene; V was cut back by 3 bases and J by 4 bases.

The sequence was collected from a woman in her fifties or sixties with acute or convalescent COVID-19. Sample: peripheral blood. The J gene is TRBJ1-2, the V gene TRBV4-1; 9 nucleotides match TRBD1. CDR3 bases: TGCGCCAGCAGCCAGGGACAGGGACCCGTGCAGCGCGGCTATGGCTACACCTTC. Protein product: CASSQGQGPVQRGYGYTF.